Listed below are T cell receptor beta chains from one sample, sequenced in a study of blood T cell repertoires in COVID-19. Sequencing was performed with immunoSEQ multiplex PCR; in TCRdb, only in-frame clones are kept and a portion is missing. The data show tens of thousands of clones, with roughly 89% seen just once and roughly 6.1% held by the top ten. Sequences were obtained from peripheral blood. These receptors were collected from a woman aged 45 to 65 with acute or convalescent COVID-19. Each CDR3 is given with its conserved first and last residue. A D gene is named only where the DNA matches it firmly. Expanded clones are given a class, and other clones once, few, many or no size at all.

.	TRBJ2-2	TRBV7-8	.	TGTGCCAGCAGCTTAGGGTTGGCAGGGGCAGGAACCGGGGAGCTGTTTTTT	CASSLGLAGAGTGELFF
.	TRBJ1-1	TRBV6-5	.	TGTGCCACCAACCCCCGGGGGTGGATGGAAACTGAAGCTTTCTTT	CATNPRGWMETEAFF
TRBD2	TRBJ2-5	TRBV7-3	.	TGTGCCAGCAGCTTATTACCTAGCGGGGGGGCTGTGACCCAGTACTTC	CASSLLPSGGAVTQYF
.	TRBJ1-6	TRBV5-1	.	TGCGCCAGCAGCTCCGGGGGGCAGGGCTTTTCACCCCTCCACTTT	CASSSGGQGFSPLHF
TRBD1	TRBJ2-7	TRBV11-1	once	TGTGCCAGCAGCTTATCCGGGACAGCCTACGAGCAGTACTTC	CASSLSGTAYEQYF
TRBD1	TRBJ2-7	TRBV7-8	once	TGTGCCAGCAGCAAGGGACAGGGTTTTCTCGAGCAGTACTTC	CASSKGQGFLEQYF
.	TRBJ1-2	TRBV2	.	TGTGCCAGCAGTGAAATGGCGACACCAGGCTATGGCTACACCTTC	CASSEMATPGYGYTF
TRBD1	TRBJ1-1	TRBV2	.	TGTGCCAGCAGTCCGCGACAGGGGGCGAACACTGAAGCTTTCTTT	CASSPRQGANTEAFF
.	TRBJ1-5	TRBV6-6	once	TGTGCCAGCAGTTCCGTGGGGGGGAGCAATCAGCCCCAGCATTTT	CASSSVGGSNQPQHF
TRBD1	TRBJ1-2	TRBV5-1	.	TGCGCCAGCAGCGCCGGACAGGGACCAGGGTATGGCTACACCTTC	CASSAGQGPGYGYTF
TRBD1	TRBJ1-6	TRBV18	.	TGTGCCAGCTCACCCGGGACAGGGGATAATTCACCCCTCCACTTT	CASSPGTGDNSPLHF
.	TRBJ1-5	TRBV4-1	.	TGCGCCAGCAGCCAAGATCAGGCCCCCCTCAATCAGCCCCAGCATTTT	CASSQDQAPLNQPQHF
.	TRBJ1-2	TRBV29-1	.	TGCAGCGTTGAGTCGGGGAATGGCTACACCTTC	CSVESGNGYTF
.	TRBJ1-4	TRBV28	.	TGTGCCAGCAGCTTCGGACGGGATTGGAATGAAAAACTGTTTTTT	CASSFGRDWNEKLFF
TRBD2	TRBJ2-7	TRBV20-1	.	TGCAGTGCTAGTCGTTCGCGGGGGGCCAACGAGCAGTACTTC	CSASRSRGANEQYF
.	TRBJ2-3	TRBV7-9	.	TGTGCCAGCAGCTTAGGGCTAGCGTTGGATACAGATACGCAGTATTTT	CASSLGLALDTDTQYF
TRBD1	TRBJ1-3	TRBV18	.	TGTGCCAGCTCACCGCGGGGACAGGGAAGTGGAAACACCATATATTTT	CASSPRGQGSGNTIYF
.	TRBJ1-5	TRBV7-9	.	TGTGCCAGCAGCTCCCACGCGAATCAGCCCCAGCATTTT	CASSSHANQPQHF
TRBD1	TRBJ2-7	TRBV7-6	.	TGTGCCAGCAGCACCCAGGACAGGGGGCCCTACGAGCAGTACTTC	CASSTQDRGPYEQYF
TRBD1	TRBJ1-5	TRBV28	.	TGTGCCAGCAGTTTGGGGACAGTTAGCAATCAGCCCCAGCATTTT	CASSLGTVSNQPQHF
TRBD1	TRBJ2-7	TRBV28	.	TGTGCCAGCAGATCGCCGGGACAGGGGACCTACGAGCAGTACTTC	CASRSPGQGTYEQYF
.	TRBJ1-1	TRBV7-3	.	TGTGCCAGCAGCTCCAGGGATATGAACACTGAAGCTTTCTTT	CASSSRDMNTEAFF
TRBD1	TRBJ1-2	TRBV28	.	TGTGCCAGCGGGAGGAGACAGGGCTATGGCTACACCTTC	CASGRRQGYGYTF
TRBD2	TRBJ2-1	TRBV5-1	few	TGCGCCAGCAGCTTGGAGGCTAGCGGGGCCTACAATGAGCAGTTCTTC	CASSLEASGAYNEQFF
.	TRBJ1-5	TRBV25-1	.	TGTGCCAGCAGTGAACAGGGCATAAGCAATCAGCCCCAGCATTTT	CASSEQGISNQPQHF
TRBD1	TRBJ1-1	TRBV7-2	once	TGTGCCAGCGGGATACAGGGGATGAACACTGAAGCTTTCTTT	CASGIQGMNTEAFF
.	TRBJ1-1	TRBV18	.	TGTGCCAGCTCACTCACTCAGGGTAGTGACACTGAAGCTTTCTTT	CASSLTQGSDTEAFF
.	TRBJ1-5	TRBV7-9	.	TGTGCCAGCAGCTCTTCTCGCGATATTTGGGCCCTCGGACAGCCCCAGCATTTT	CASSSSRDIWALGQPQHF
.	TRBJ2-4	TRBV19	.	TGTGCCAGTTCCAGCCACGGGGAAAACATTCAGTACTTC	CASSSHGENIQYF
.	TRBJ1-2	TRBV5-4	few	TGTGCCAGCAGCTTGGCCAGGGACATTAGGGGCTACACCTTC	CASSLARDIRGYTF
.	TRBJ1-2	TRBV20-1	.	TGCAGTGCTAGACGAGAGCGGGGCTACACCTTC	CSARRERGYTF
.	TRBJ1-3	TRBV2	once	TGTGCCAGCACAACACCACAGGGTGGCTCTGGAAACACCATATATTTT	CASTTPQGGSGNTIYF
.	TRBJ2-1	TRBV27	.	TGTGCCAGCGGACCCAGGGCCCTTTGGAATGAGCAGTTCTTC	CASGPRALWNEQFF
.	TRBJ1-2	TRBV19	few	TGTGCCAGTAGTACCCAACGGGCTAACTATGGCTACACCTTC	CASSTQRANYGYTF
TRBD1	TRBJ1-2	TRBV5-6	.	TGTGCCAGCAGCTTGGCCGACAGGGGTCTCGGCTACACCTTC	CASSLADRGLGYTF
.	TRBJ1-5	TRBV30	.	TGTGCCTGGAGTCCCCTCCCGGGGACTGGGGATCAGCCCCAGCATTTT	CAWSPLPGTGDQPQHF
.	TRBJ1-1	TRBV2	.	TGTGCCAGCAACATAGGAGGGAGCTTGAACACTGAAGCTTTCTTT	CASNIGGSLNTEAFF
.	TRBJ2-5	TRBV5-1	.	TGCGCCAGCAGCTCGGGGGACGCACTAGAGACCCAGTACTTC	CASSSGDALETQYF
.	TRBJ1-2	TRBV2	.	TGTGCCAGCAGTGACCCTTCGGGCTATGGCTACACCTTC	CASSDPSGYGYTF
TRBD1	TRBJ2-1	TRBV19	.	TGTGCCAGTAGTACTTACCCGGAACAGGGGTCTGAGCAGTTCTTC	CASSTYPEQGSEQFF